The 5 T cell receptor beta chains below all came from one sample that was sequenced in a study of spatial heterogeneity in lung cancer. TCRdb re-called the 5' RACE reads with MiXCR, one entry per CDR3 protein. The table lists roughly 36,000 distinct CDR3 sequences, under 6.5% of them singletons. The sample's time point: sample taken at primary tumor resection. Tumor, nontumor lung or frozen PBMC supplied whole RNA, sequenced without sorting. This specimen was PBMCs, taken at surgery. The receptors originated from a male donor with early-stage non-small cell lung cancer.

The chain employs TRBV20-1 and TRBJ1-5, with TRBD1 as a possible D gene (5 bases). The CDR3 has 14 amino acids. CDR1 and CDR2 (germline): DFQATT, SNEGSKA (reference sequence). Trimming left V 0 bases short and J 6 bases short, with 12 bases between. CDR3 residues: CSAREVRAGQPQHF. The CDR3 DNA follows: TGCAGTGCTAGAGAGGTCAGGGCAGGTCAGCCCCAGCATTTT.

This clonotype showed up many times. CDR3 nucleotides: TGTGCCAGCAGCCGCAGCTGGACTAATGAAAAACTGTTTTTT. Its translation: CASSRSWTNEKLFF. V and J are TRBV6-2 or TRBV6-3 and TRBJ1-4; D unclear. V was shortened by 6 bases and J by 2 bases, with 10 bases between the two germline ends. The CDR3 is made up of 14 amino acids. CDR1 is MNHEY, CDR2 SVGEGT, per germline.

The rearrangement links TRBV24-1 to TRBJ1-2, with D unclear. This CDR3 contains 12 residues. Germline V gene sequence: CDR1 KGHDR, CDR2 SFDVKD. With 4 bases removed from V and 3 bases from J, the gap between germline ends came to 5 bases. CDR3 coding DNA: TGTGCCACCAGTGACCGCTACTATGGCTACACCTTC. It codes for CATSDRYYGYTF.

A few counts support this clonotype. This sequence joins TRBV19 and TRBJ2-7, with 9 bases that match TRBD1. V shed 7 bases, J shed 2 bases, and the junction held 3 bases outside the gene matches. This CDR3 has 13 residues. In germline, CDR1 is LNHDA, CDR2 SQIVND (reference sequence). CDR3 protein: CASKRTGAYEQYF. The DNA of the CDR3 is TGTGCCAGTAAACGGACAGGGGCCTACGAGCAGTACTTC.

This clonotype was observed many times. The chain has TRBV5-7 and TRBJ1-5; 7 positions agree with TRBD1. TRBV5-7 is classed as an ORF, of uncertain function. J was trimmed by 1 base and V by 1 base; bases with no gene match: 8. CDR3 length: 17 amino acids. Here the CDR3 reads CASSLRAAGGSNQPQHF. CDR3 bases: TGTGCCAGCAGCTTGAGGGCAGCAGGGGGGAGCAATCAGCCCCAGCATTTT.